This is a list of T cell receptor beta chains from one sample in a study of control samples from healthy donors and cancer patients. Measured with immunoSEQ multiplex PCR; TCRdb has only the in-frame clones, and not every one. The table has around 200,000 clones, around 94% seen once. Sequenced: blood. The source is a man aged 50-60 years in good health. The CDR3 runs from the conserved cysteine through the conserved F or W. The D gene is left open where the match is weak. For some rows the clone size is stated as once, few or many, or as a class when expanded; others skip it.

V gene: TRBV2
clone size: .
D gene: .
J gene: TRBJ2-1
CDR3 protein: CASSDVGQFF
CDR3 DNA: TGTGCCAGCAGTGACGTCGGGCAGTTCTTC

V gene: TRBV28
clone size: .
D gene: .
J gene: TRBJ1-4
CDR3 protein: CASSVRDSNEKLFF
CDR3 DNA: TGTGCCAGCAGCGTCCGGGATAGTAATGAAAAACTGTTTTTT

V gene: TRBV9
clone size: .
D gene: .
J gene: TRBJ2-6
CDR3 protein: CASSRGGTAYSGANVLTF
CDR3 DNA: TGTGCCAGCAGCCGTGGGGGGACTGCGTATTCTGGGGCCAACGTCCTGACTTTC

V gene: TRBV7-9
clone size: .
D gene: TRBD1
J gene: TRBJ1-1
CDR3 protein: CASSFTGGNTEAFF
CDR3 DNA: TGTGCCAGCAGCTTTACAGGGGGCAACACTGAAGCTTTCTTT

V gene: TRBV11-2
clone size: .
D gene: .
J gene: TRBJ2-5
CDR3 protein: CASSRTAEETQYF
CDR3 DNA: TGTGCCAGCTCGAGGACAGCTGAAGAGACCCAGTACTTC

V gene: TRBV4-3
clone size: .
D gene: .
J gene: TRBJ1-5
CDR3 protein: CASSQGQYSNQPQHF
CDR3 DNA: TGCGCCAGCAGCCAAGGGCAGTATAGCAATCAGCCCCAGCATTTT

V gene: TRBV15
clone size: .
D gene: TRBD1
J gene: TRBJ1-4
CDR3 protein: CATSRAYNRGQEEKLFF
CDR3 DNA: TGTGCCACCAGCAGAGCGTATAACAGGGGGCAAGAGGAAAAACTGTTTTTT

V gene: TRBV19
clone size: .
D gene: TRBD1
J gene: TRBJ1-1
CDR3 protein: CASSAAGGNTEAFF
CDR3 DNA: TGTGCCAGTAGTGCGGCAGGGGGCAACACTGAAGCTTTCTTT

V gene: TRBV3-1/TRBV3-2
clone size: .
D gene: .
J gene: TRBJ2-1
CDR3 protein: CASRGGFNNEQFF
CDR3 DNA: TGTGCCAGCCGCGGGGGCTTTAACAATGAGCAGTTCTTC

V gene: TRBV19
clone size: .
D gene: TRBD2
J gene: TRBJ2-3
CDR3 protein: CASSISPAGATDTQYF
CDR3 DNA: TGTGCCAGTAGTATAAGTCCAGCGGGGGCCACAGATACGCAGTATTTT

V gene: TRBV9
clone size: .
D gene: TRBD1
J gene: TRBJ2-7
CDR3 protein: CASSASTGGIYEQYF
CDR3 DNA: TGTGCCAGCAGCGCCTCGACAGGGGGCATTTACGAGCAGTACTTC

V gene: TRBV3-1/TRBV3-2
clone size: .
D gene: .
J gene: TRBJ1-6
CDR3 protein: CASSLRNKGQVRSYNSPLHF
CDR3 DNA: TGTGCCAGCAGCCTTAGGAATAAGGGCCAAGTCCGCTCCTATAATTCACCCCTCCACTTT

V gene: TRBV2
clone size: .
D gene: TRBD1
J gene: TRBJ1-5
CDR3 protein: CASSPGGQGSFGNQPQHF
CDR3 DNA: TGTGCCAGCAGCCCAGGGGGGCAGGGGTCTTTTGGCAATCAGCCCCAGCATTTT

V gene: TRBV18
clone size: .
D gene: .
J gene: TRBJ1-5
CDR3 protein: CASSPGSRNQPQHF
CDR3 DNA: TGTGCCAGCTCACCAGGCAGCCGCAATCAGCCCCAGCATTTT

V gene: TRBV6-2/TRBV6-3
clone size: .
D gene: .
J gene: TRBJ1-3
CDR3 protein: CASSLSLQVFSGNTIYF
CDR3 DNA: TGTGCCAGCAGCTTAAGCTTACAGGTCTTCTCTGGAAACACCATATATTTT

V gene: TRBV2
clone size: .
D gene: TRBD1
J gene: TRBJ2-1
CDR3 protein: CASKGQGLNEQFF
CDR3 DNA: TGTGCCAGCAAGGGACAGGGTTTGAATGAGCAGTTCTTC

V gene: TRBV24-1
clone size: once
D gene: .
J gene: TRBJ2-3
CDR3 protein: CATSDSPDRSDTQYF
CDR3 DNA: TGTGCCACCAGTGATTCCCCGGACAGATCAGATACGCAGTATTTT

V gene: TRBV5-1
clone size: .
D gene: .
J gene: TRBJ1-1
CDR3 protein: CASSSRTGLNTEAFF
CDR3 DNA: TGCGCCAGCAGCTCACGTACAGGGCTGAACACTGAGGCTTTCTTT